These 18 T cell receptor beta chains originate from one sample sequenced in a study of blood T cells in healthy people across ages. It was with a sample-barcoded 5' primer and a J-beta primer mix that a second PCR of about 6 to 12 cycles was run. TCRdb re-called the 5' RACE reads with MiXCR, one entry per CDR3 protein. The data hold some 710,000 distinct CDR3 sequences, with 35% to 50% observed a single time. Input material: blood. The receptor set was obtained from a man of 80 years or more in good health.

The V and J genes are TRBV29-1 and TRBJ1-1, with TRBD1 matching over 9 bases. CDR3 length: 13 amino acids. CDR1 is SQVTM, CDR2 ANQGSEA, per germline. V trimming: 6 bases; J trimming: 4 bases; junction bases outside the gene matches: 6. The CDR3 reads CSVTGTGFTEAFF. CDR3 DNA sequence: TGCAGCGTGACCGGGACAGGGTTCACTGAAGCTTTCTTT. The full variable domain, in which reference TRBV29-1 and TRBJ1-1 provide the parts outside the CDR3, is SAVISQKPSRDICQRGTSLTIQCQVDSQVTMMFWYRQQPGQSLTLIATANQGSEATYESGFVIDKFPISRPNLTFSTLTVSNMSPEDSSIYLCSVTGTGFTEAFFGQGTRLTVV.

The chain uses TRBV29-1 and TRBJ2-5; the match to TRBD1 covers 7 bases. The DNA end favors TRBJ2-7, so the J call may be wrong. Germline CDR1 is SQVTM and CDR2 is ANQGSEA. The CDR3 extends over 11 amino acids. CDR3 coding DNA: TGCAGCGTTGCTACAGGGGACGAGCAGTACTTC. Residues: CSVATGDEQYF.

This clonotype occurred a few times. The chain carries TRBV5-6 and TRBJ1-1; D is unresolved. Germline V gene data show CDR1 as SGHDT and CDR2 as YYEEEE. The CDR3 has 15 amino acids. V shed 0 bases and J shed 1 base, with 10 bases lying between them. Here the CDR3 reads CASSLVGRPNTEAFF. The CDR3 bases are TGTGCCAGCAGCTTGGTTGGTCGGCCGAACACTGAAGCTTTCTTT.

This clonotype was detected a few times. The V gene is TRBV7-9, the J gene TRBJ2-3; tentatively, D is TRBD1 or TRBD2 (5 bases each). Germline lookup yields CDR1 SEHNR and CDR2 FQNEAQ (reference sequence). V was cut by 4 bases and J by 1 base, with 9 bases left in between. CDR3 length: 14 residues. The CDR3 region is CASSSGSGTDTQYF. In DNA, the CDR3 is TGTGCCAGCAGCTCAGGGAGCGGCACAGATACGCAGTATTTT.

CDR3 coding DNA: TGTGCCAGCAGCGGGACAGGGGGTTTGAGCAATCAGCCCCAGCATTTT. It encodes CASSGTGGLSNQPQHF. The V gene is TRBV2, the J gene TRBJ1-5; 11 bases are shared with TRBD1. CDR1 and CDR2 (germline): SNHLY, FYNNEI. The length of the CDR3 is 16 residues. Losses at the gene ends were 6 bases for V and 1 base for J; bases not matched to a gene: 5.

This clonotype came up a few times. The rearrangement joins TRBV29-1 to TRBJ2-7; 9 bases are a match to TRBD2. Trimming took 4 bases from V and 11 from J; bases not matched to a gene: 9. The germline V gene encodes CDR1 SQVTM and CDR2 ANQGSEA. This CDR3 comprises 12 residues. CDR3 sequence: CSVGASGIQEYF. In nucleotides, the CDR3 is TGCAGCGTTGGGGCTAGCGGGATTCAGGAGTACTTC.

Worth noting for this clonotype: At one of its ends the junction is not consistent with the germline gene, which may arise from a read error. The V gene is TRBV7-6, the J gene TRBJ2-1; TRBD1 agrees at 7 bases. The germline CDR1 and CDR2 sequences are SGHVS and FNYEAQ. This CDR3 comprises 16 residues. CDR3 protein: CASSFLTGDSFNEQFF. CDR3 nucleotide sequence: TGTGCCAGCAGCTTCCTTACAGGGGATTCCTTCAATGAGCAGTTCTTC.

The chain employs TRBV11-3 and TRBJ2-1; D not certain. This CDR3 is built from 16 residues. With 3 bases removed from V and 6 bases from J, the gap between germline ends came to 18 bases. Germline assignment: CDR1 SGHNT and CDR2 YENEEA. For the CDR3, the DNA is TGTGCCAGCAGCTTTGATGGTGGGTCCCGCGGCAATGAGCAGTTCTTC. Residues: CASSFDGGSRGNEQFF.

The V gene is TRBV12-3 or TRBV12-4, the J gene TRBJ2-7; 8 bases are a match to TRBD1. J lost 5 bases, V lost 5 bases, and 2 bases had no gene match. There are 12 residues in the CDR3. This CDR3 reads CASSETGDEQYF. CDR3 sequence (DNA): TGTGCCAGCAGTGAGACAGGGGACGAGCAGTACTTC.

The J gene is TRBJ2-1, the V gene TRBV6-5; D is unclear. This CDR3 region has 15 residues. Germline lookup yields CDR1 MNHEY and CDR2 SVGAGI. Trimming stripped 6 bases from V and 4 bases from J, with 16 bases between. DNA for the CDR3: TGTGCCAGCAGCCTTGAACCGGACGGGTACAATGAGCAGTTCTTC. Protein product: CASSLEPDGYNEQFF.

At least ten counts were recorded for this clonotype. V and J are TRBV28 and TRBJ2-3; D call uncertain. CDR3 length: 14 amino acids. V lost 3 bases, J lost 4 bases, and 11 bases lay in between. Germline V lookup: CDR1 MDHEN, CDR2 SYDVKM. CDR3: CASSFGDRSDTQYF. CDR3 DNA sequence: TGTGCCAGCAGTTTCGGCGATCGGTCAGATACGCAGTATTTT.

The J gene is TRBJ2-5, the V gene TRBV7-2; D is possibly TRBD2 (6 bases). The tail of the sequence fits TRBJ2-7 better, so the J call may be wrong. The CDR3 loop spans 14 amino acids. Germline V gives CDR1 SGHTA, CDR2 FQGNSA. DNA of the CDR3: TGTGCCAGCGGCCTAACCACTAGCATCCACGAGCAGTACTTC. Amino acid sequence: CASGLTTSIHEQYF.

Many counts were recorded for this clonotype. This chain uses TRBV27 with TRBJ2-2, with unresolved D. The germline CDR1 and CDR2 sequences are MNHEY and SMNVEV (reference sequence). The CDR3 consists of 12 residues. The V gene lost 6 bases and the J gene lost 5 bases, with 7 bases spanning the gap. CDR3 sequence reads: CASSSTTGELFF. CDR3 DNA: TGTGCCAGCAGCAGCACAACCGGGGAGCTGTTTTTT.

This chain joins TRBV20-1 and TRBJ2-5; 7 bases are a match to TRBD2. Looked up from germline, CDR1 is DFQATT and CDR2 is SNEGSKA (reference sequence). The CDR3 runs 13 residues. Unmatched junction bases numbered 5, after V lost 2 bases and J lost 5 bases. CDR3 region: CSARNSGWETQYF. The CDR3 DNA sequence: TGCAGTGCTAGAAATAGCGGGTGGGAGACCCAGTACTTC.

This clonotype was detected a few times. The J gene is TRBJ2-1, the V gene TRBV5-1; 12 bases are a match to TRBD2. Germline V CDR1 and CDR2: SGHRS, YFSETQ. Losses at the gene ends were 1 base for V and 7 bases for J; bases not matched to a gene: 6. The CDR3 covers 16 residues. This CDR3 reads CASSLPTSGRGNEQFF. The CDR3 region has the DNA TGCGCCAGCAGCTTGCCGACTAGCGGGAGAGGGAATGAGCAGTTCTTC.

The chain employs TRBV20-1 and TRBJ2-5; D is ambiguous. The CDR3 runs to 11 residues. In germline, CDR1 is DFQATT, CDR2 SNEGSKA (reference sequence). The ends were cut back, 7 bases at V and 4 bases at J, with 10 bases in the middle. The CDR3, as DNA: TGCAGTGGCGTGGGCCCAGAGACCCAGTACTTC. Its translation: CSGVGPETQYF.

The chain employs TRBV30 and TRBJ1-1; D unresolved. Looked up from germline, CDR1 is GTSNPN and CDR2 is SVGIG (reference sequence). Trimming took off 0 bases at V and 4 bases at J, with 9 bases between the two ends. This CDR3 has 13 amino acids. Here the CDR3 DNA reads TGTGCCTGGAGTGTACGGGAAAGCACTGAAGCTTTCTTT. It codes for CAWSVRESTEAFF.

This chain joins TRBV20-1 and TRBJ2-1; TRBD1 is a possible D gene (8 bases). V shed 0 bases and J shed 6 bases, with 18 bases lying between them. This CDR3 has 16 amino acids. Looked up from germline, CDR1 is DFQATT and CDR2 is SNEGSKA (reference sequence). The CDR3 sequence is CSARDATGGVPNEQFF. In nucleotides, the CDR3 is TGCAGTGCTAGAGATGCAACAGGGGGGGTTCCCAATGAGCAGTTCTTC.